The next 21 T cell receptor beta chains were all read from a single sample in a study of coeliac disease. Generated by immunoSEQ multiplex PCR, the TCRdb table keeps only in-frame clones and is missing some. The table includes approximately 3,000 clones, around half detected once. These TCRs' antigens remain unknown. Study outcomes and limitations: In active celiac disease, intraepithelial and lamina propria TRB and TRG repertoires were less clonal than controls.

Sequencing was carried out using intraepithelial lymphocytes from the gut. These receptor sequences come from a man aged 50 or older with active celiac disease.

In this sample, this clone turned up a few times. V usage is TRBV9 and J usage is TRBJ2-3, with D perhaps TRBD2 (6 bases). The CDR3 loop spans 13 amino acids. Trimming took off 5 bases at V and 11 bases at J, with 18 bases between the two ends. The germline gives CDR1 SGDLS, CDR2 YYNGEE. CDR3 in amino acids: CASSTGPAGGQYF. The CDR3 DNA sequence: TGTGCCAGCAGTACCGGTCCAGCGGGCGGGCAGTATTTT.

The genes are TRBV21-1 and TRBJ1-3. TRBV21-1 is a listed pseudogene. This CDR3 is built from 17 residues. CDR3 in DNA: TGTGCCAGCAGTCTTTCAGTAGCTACACACGCACGAAACACCATATATTTT. This encodes CASSLSVATHARNTIYF.

The rearrangement uses TRBV7-9 and TRBJ2-7; D uncertain. Per germline, CDR1 SEHNR and CDR2 FQNEAQ (reference sequence). Trimming left V 5 bases short and J 3 bases short, with 8 bases between. CDR3 length equals 12 residues. CDR3 sequence reads: CASSPDHYEQYV. The CDR3 region has the DNA TGTGCCAGCAGCCCAGACCACTACGAGCAGTACGTC.

V and J are TRBV6-6 and TRBJ2-7; TRBD1 aligns across 9 bases. V was clipped by 2 bases and J by 3 bases; unmatched bases: 5. CDR1 MNHNY and CDR2 SVGAGI come from the germline V gene (reference sequence). This CDR3 spans 15 amino acids. The CDR3 DNA reads TGTGCCAGCAGTTACCGGGACAGGGTTTTCTACGAGCAGTACTTC. Encoded protein: CASSYRDRVFYEQYF.

This clone turned up a few times. The chain employs TRBV14 and TRBJ2-2; 11 nucleotides align to TRBD1. With 3 bases clipped from V and 5 bases from J, the junction kept 5 bases outside the gene matches. This CDR3 has 16 amino acids. Germline CDR1 is SGHDN and CDR2 is FVKESK. CDR3 sequence reads: CASSHPGTGGTGELFF. Written as DNA, the CDR3 is TGTGCCAGCAGCCACCCCGGGACAGGGGGTACCGGGGAGCTGTTTTTT.

This clone is categorized as medium-sized. The J gene is TRBJ1-5, the V gene TRBV2, with a weak D call TRBD1 (5 bases). V was pared by 6 bases and J by 2 bases, with 8 bases between. Germline values: CDR1 SNHLY, CDR2 FYNNEI. The CDR3 length is 13 residues. The CDR3 DNA follows: TGTGCCAGCAGCGACAGTGGCAATCAGCCCCAGCATTTT. Translated: CASSDSGNQPQHF.

This clone came up a few times. The rearrangement joins TRBV5-1 to TRBJ2-3; 8 positions agree with TRBD2. J was trimmed by 2 bases and V by 1 base; bases with no gene match: 6. The CDR3 length is 16 residues. The germline CDR1 and CDR2 sequences are SGHRS and YFSETQ. The CDR3 DNA reads as TGCGCCAGCAGCTTGAGGACCGGGGGGGTCACAGATACGCAGTATTTT. Translation: CASSLRTGGVTDTQYF.

In its sample, this clone was seen a few times. J is TRBJ2-1 and V is TRBV5-1; D may be TRBD2 (5 bases). The CDR3 has 15 amino acids. V was pared by 0 bases and J by 2 bases, with 9 bases between. Germline values: CDR1 SGHRS, CDR2 YFSETQ. CDR3 region: CASSLADYTYNEQFF. In DNA, the CDR3 is TGCGCCAGCAGCTTGGCCGACTACACCTACAATGAGCAGTTCTTC.

The CDR3 bases are TGTGCCAGCAGCTTGGGACAGGGTATACGGGGCTACACCTTC. It codes for CASSLGQGIRGYTF. The chain combines TRBV5-5 with TRBJ1-2, with 7 bases aligning to TRBD1. This CDR3 spans 14 amino acids. The V gene end was trimmed by 0 bases and the J gene end by 8 bases; junction bases not matched to a gene: 7. Germline lookup yields CDR1 SGHKS and CDR2 YYEKEE (reference sequence).

The chain employs TRBV21-1 and TRBJ1-1. TRBV21-1 is a recognized pseudogene. The CDR3 extends over 17 amino acids. DNA of the CDR3: TGTGCCAGCAGGGCTTGGATAGCTAACACAATTCGCACTGAAGCTTTCTTT. Translated: CASRAWIANTIRTEAFF.

V and J are TRBV14 and TRBJ1-1; D uncertain. CDR3 length: 13 residues. Germline V CDR1 and CDR2: SGHDN, FVKESK. Deletions cut 1 base from V and 8 bases from J, with 11 bases between. CDR3 sequence reads: CASSQAGSGEAFF. In DNA, the CDR3 is TGTGCCAGCAGCCAAGCGGGTTCGGGGGAAGCTTTCTTT. Together with reference TRBV14 and TRBJ1-1, the CDR3 gives the full variable domain: EAGVTQFPSHSVIEKGQTVTLRCDPISGHDNLYWYRRVMGKEIKFLLHFVKESKQDESGMPNNRFLAERTGGTYSTLKVQPAELEDSGVYFCASSQAGSGEAFFGQGTRLTVV.

This clone was seen once. The chain has TRBV2 and TRBJ2-7, with 8 bases matching TRBD1. The V gene's germline CDR1 is SNHLY and CDR2 FYNNEI. The V and J ends lost 6 bases and 5 bases, in that order; junction bases with no gene match: 9. This CDR3 has 14 residues. CDR3 coding DNA: TGTGCCAGCAGGCCCGACAGGGGAACCCACGAGCAGTACGTC. It yields the protein CASRPDRGTHEQYV.

This clone was counted only a few times. The V call is TRBV7-9, the J call TRBJ2-1; D is possibly TRBD2 (6 bases). The CDR3 is 15 amino acids. V was cut by 1 base and J by 8 bases, with 15 bases left in between. Looked up from germline, CDR1 is SEHNR and CDR2 is FQNEAQ (reference sequence). CDR3 nucleotide sequence: TGTGCCAGCAGCTTAGTTGGCGGGACTTTTGATGAGCAGTTCTTC. Protein sequence: CASSLVGGTFDEQFF.

The chain carries TRBV5-1 and TRBJ2-2; D possibly corresponds to TRBD1 (5 bases). The ends were cut back, 4 bases at V and 5 bases at J, with 15 bases in the middle. This CDR3 has 15 residues. Germline loops: CDR1 SGHRS, CDR2 YFSETQ. The CDR3 region has the DNA TGCGCCAGCAGCCCACAGGCTGGACATACCGGGGAGCTGTTTTTT. This sequence encodes CASSPQAGHTGELFF.

V usage is TRBV2 and J usage is TRBJ1-4, with D uncertain. Between the trimmed V and J ends, which lost 9 bases and 8 bases, there was a span of 13 bases. Germline CDR1 reads SNHLY; CDR2 reads FYNNEI. The CDR3 spans 12 residues. CDR3 bases: TGTGCCAGTTTAGGAGGAGGCGAAAAACTGTTTTTT. This codes for CASLGGGEKLFF.

This clone occurred a few times. This chain links TRBV19 with TRBJ1-1; D is perhaps TRBD1 (5 bases). The germline V gene has CDR1 LNHDA and CDR2 SQIVND (reference sequence). V lost 7 bases, J lost 5 bases, and 20 bases lay in between. CDR3 length equals 15 residues. The CDR3 protein is CASTPNLRGNTEAFF. The CDR3 coding sequence is TGTGCCAGTACCCCCAATTTACGGGGGAATACTGAAGCTTTCTTT.

The rearrangement joins TRBV2 to TRBJ1-1; maybe TRBD1 (5 bases). The germline V and J ends were trimmed by 2 bases and 3 bases, with 13 bases remaining between them. This CDR3 has 15 residues. The germline CDR1 and CDR2 sequences are SNHLY and FYNNEI. CDR3 in DNA: TGTGCCAGCAGTGAAATTTGGGGGGGGGACACTGAAGCTTTCTTT. Its translation is CASSEIWGGDTEAFF.

This clone came up a few times. This rearrangement joins TRBV30 to TRBJ2-5; 9 nucleotides agree with TRBD2. The CDR3 has 15 residues. Germline trimming cut 3 bases from V and 0 bases from J; bases unmatched to any gene: 5. The V gene's germline CDR1 is GTSNPN and CDR2 SVGIG (reference sequence). The CDR3 is CAWRTAGGYQETQYF. CDR3 coding DNA: TGTGCCTGGAGGACAGCGGGAGGATACCAAGAGACCCAGTACTTC.

The V and J genes are TRBV29-1 and TRBJ2-7, with 8 bases fitting TRBD2. The CDR3 is made up of 13 amino acids. V dropped 7 bases and J dropped 6; count of bases not matched to a gene: 11. CDR1 SQVTM and CDR2 ANQGSEA come from the germline V gene. The chain's CDR3 is CSGGRAGGPEQYV. CDR3 coding DNA: TGCAGCGGGGGGAGGGCGGGAGGTCCCGAGCAGTACGTC.

This clone is medium-sized (0.01 to 0.1%) in the sample. The rearrangement links TRBV4-3 to TRBJ2-1; no firm D call. The V gene's germline CDR1 is LGHNA and CDR2 YSLEER. Trimming removed 4 bases from V and 8 bases from J, with 9 bases in between. CDR3 length: 12 amino acids. CDR3: CASSRRSDEQFF. In nucleotides, the CDR3 is TGCGCCAGCAGCCGAAGAAGCGATGAGCAGTTCTTC.

J is TRBJ2-5 and V is TRBV19; D is possibly TRBD1 (6 bases). Trimming cost V 5 bases and J 1 base, with 14 bases left between them. The CDR3 covers 15 residues. Looked up from germline, CDR1 is LNHDA and CDR2 is SQIVND (reference sequence). CDR3 in amino acids: CASSSGAATQETQYF. The CDR3 DNA reads as TGTGCCAGTAGTTCAGGGGCAGCGACCCAAGAGACCCAGTACTTC.